This entry features one T cell receptor (beta chain) sequence. The data stem from a study of T cell changes during pregnancy in multiple sclerosis. TCRdb keeps only in-frame clones here, not all; method: immunoSEQ multiplex PCR. Altogether 70,000 to 90,000 clones are present, about 91% being singletons, with the ten largest covering 3.5%. Germline V gene data show CDR1 as MDHEN and CDR2 as SYDVKM. Trimming removed 10 bases from V and 5 bases from J; junction bases left unmatched: 7. CDR3 length equals 14 residues. The rearrangement uses TRBV28 and TRBJ2-3; 12 bases agree with TRBD2. The sample was PBMCs, taken in the first trimester of pregnancy. The clonotype originates from a female donor in good health, serving as a control in a pregnancy study. Some clones in this sample may be carry-over from other donors' samples. The CDR3 loop reads CATRLAGVRDTQYF. The DNA for the CDR3 is TGTGCCACCAGACTAGCGGGAGTTCGAGATACGCAGTATTTT.